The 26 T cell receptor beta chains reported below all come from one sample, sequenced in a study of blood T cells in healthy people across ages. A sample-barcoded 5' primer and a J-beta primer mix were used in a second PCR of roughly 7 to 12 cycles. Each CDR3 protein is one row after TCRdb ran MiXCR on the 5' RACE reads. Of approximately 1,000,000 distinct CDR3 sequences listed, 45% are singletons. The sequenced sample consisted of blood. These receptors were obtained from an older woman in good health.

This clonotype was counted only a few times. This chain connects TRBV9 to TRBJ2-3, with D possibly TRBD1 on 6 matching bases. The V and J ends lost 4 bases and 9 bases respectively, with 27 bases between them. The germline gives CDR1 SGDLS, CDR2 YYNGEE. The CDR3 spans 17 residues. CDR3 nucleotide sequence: TGTGCCAGCAGCCCACCCCTGACTGGAAGCAGGGGTCCCACGCAGTATTTT. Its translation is CASSPPLTGSRGPTQYF.

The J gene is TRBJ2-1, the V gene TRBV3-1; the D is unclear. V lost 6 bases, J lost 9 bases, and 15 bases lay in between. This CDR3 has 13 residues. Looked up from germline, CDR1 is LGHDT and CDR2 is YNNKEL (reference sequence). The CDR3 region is CASSGSPVGEQFF. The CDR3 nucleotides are TGTGCCAGCAGTGGATCCCCAGTCGGTGAGCAGTTCTTC.

The CDR3 nucleotides are TGTGCCAGCAGCCAAGATTCAAGGACCGCCCGTGAGCAGTACTTC. It encodes CASSQDSRTAREQYF. This chain connects TRBV3-1 to TRBJ2-5, with D unresolved. The CDR3 spans 15 residues. In germline, CDR1 is LGHDT, CDR2 YNNKEL (reference sequence). V shed 0 bases and J shed 11 bases, with 19 bases lying between them.

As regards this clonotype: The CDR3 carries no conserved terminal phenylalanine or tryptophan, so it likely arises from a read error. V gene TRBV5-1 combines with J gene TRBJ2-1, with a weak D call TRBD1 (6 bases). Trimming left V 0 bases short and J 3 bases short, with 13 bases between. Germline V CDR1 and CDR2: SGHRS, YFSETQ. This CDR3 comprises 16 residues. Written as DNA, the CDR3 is TGCGCCAGCAGCTTGGGAGGGGACATCAACTACAATGAGCAGTTCTTA. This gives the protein CASSLGGDINYNEQFL.

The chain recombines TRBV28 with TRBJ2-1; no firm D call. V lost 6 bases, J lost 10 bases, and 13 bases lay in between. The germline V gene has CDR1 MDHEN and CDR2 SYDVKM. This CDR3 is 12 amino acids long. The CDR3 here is CASRGRAYEQFF. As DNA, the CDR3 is TGTGCCAGCAGGGGAAGGGCCTACGAGCAGTTCTTC.

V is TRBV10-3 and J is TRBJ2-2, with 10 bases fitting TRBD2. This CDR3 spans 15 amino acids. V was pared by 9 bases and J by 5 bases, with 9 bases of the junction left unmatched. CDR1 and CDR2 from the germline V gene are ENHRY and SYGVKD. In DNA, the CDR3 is TGTGCCATAAAGCGGGAGGGCCTCCGGACCGGGGAGCTGTTTTTT. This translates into CAIKREGLRTGELFF.

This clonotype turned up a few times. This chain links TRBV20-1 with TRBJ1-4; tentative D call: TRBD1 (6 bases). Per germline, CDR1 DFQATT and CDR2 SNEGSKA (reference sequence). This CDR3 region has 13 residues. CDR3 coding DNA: TGCAGCGGCCAGTCAACAGGGAGGGAAAAACTGTTTTTT. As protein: CSGQSTGREKLFF.

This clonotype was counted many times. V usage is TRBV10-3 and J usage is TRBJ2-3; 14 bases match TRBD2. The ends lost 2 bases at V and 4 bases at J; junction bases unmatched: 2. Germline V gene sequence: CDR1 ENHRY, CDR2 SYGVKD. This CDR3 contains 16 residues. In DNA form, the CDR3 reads TGTGCCATCAGTGAGAGGGGACTAGCGGGAGCAGATACGCAGTATTTT. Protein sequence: CAISERGLAGADTQYF.

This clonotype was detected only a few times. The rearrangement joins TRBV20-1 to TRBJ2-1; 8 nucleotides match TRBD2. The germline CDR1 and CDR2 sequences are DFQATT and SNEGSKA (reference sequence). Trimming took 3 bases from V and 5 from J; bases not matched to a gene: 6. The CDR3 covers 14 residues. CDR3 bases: TGCAGTGCTAGCAGCGGGAGTTTCGACAATGAGCAGTTCTTC. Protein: CSASSGSFDNEQFF.

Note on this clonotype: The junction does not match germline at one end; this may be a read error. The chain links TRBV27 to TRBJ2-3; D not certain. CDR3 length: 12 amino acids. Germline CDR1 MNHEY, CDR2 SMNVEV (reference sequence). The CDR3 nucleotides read TGTGCCGGCAGTTCAGGCACAGATACGCAGTATTTT. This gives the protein CAGSSGTDTQYF.

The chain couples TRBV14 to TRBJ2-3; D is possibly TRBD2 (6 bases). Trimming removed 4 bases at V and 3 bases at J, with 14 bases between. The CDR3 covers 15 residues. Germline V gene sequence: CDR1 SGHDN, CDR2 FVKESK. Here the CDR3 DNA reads TGTGCCAGCAGCCCGCTACGACGGGGGACAGATACGCAGTATTTT. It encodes CASSPLRRGTDTQYF.

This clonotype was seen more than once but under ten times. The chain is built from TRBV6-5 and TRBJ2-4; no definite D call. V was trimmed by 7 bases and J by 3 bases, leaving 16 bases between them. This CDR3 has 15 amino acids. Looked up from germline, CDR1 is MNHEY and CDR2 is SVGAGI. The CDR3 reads CASTSGIWGKNIQYF. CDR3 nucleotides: TGTGCCAGCACGTCTGGAATCTGGGGCAAAAACATTCAGTACTTC.

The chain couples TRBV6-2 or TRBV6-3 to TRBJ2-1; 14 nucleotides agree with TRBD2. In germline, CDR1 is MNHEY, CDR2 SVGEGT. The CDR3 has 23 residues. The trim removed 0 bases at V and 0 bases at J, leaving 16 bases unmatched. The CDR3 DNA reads TGTGCCAGCAGTTACTCGAAAGGATTTATCGGACTAGCGGGAGGAAGCTCCTACAATGAGCAGTTCTTC. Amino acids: CASSYSKGFIGLAGGSSYNEQFF.

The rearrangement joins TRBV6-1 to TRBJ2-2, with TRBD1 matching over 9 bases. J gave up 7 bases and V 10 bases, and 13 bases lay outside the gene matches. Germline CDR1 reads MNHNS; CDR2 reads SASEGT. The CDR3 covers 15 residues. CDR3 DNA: TGTGCCATCGAGGACAGGGGAATTTCCAACGGGGAGCTGTTTTTT. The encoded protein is CAIEDRGISNGELFF.

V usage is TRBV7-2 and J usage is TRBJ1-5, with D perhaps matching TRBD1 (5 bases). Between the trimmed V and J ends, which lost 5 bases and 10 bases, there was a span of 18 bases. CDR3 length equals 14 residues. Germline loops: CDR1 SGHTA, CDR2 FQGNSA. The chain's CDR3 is CASSAQGLGHPQHF. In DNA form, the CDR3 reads TGTGCCAGCAGCGCCCAGGGTTTGGGCCACCCCCAGCATTTT. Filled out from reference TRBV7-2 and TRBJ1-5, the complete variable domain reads GAGVSQSPSNKVTEKGKDVELRCDPISGHTALYWYRQSLGQGLEFLIYFQGNSAPDKSGLPSDRFSAERTGGSVSTLTIQRTQQEDSAVYLCASSAQGLGHPQHFGDGTRLSIL.

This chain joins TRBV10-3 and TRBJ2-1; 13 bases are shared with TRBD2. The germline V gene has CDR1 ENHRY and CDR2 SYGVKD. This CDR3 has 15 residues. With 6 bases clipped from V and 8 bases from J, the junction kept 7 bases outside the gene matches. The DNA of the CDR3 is TGTGCCATCAGAGGACTAGCGGGAGTAATGGATGAGCAGTTCTTC. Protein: CAIRGLAGVMDEQFF.

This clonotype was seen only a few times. CDR3 DNA: TGTGCCAGCAGCGTGACTAGTCGGGGAGAAGAGACCCAGTACTTC. This gives the protein CASSVTSRGEETQYF. The chain is built from TRBV7-6 and TRBJ2-5, with TRBD2 as a possible D gene (6 bases). The CDR3 loop spans 15 amino acids. V was clipped by 5 bases and J by 3 bases, with 16 bases between them. Looked up from germline, CDR1 is SGHVS and CDR2 is FNYEAQ.

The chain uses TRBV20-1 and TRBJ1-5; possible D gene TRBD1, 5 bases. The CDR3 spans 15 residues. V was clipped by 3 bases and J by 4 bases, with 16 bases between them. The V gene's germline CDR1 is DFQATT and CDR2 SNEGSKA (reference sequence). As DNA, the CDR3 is TGCAGTGCTAGTTTAGGGGATAGTAAGAATCAGCCCCAGCATTTT. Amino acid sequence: CSASLGDSKNQPQHF.

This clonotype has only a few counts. The CDR3 here is CASSSFGASGNEQFF. The DNA of the CDR3 is TGTGCCAGCAGTTCCTTCGGGGCTAGCGGGAATGAGCAGTTCTTC. This chain joins TRBV12-3 or TRBV12-4 and TRBJ2-1; 8 nucleotides line up with TRBD2. This CDR3 contains 15 residues. Trimming cost V 4 bases and J 7 bases; bases outside gene matches: 9.

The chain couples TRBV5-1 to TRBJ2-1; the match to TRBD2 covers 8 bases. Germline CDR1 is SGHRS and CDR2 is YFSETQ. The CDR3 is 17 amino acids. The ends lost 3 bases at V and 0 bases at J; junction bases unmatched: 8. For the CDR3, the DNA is TGCGCCAGCAGCTCGGCGGGAGGCCGAAACTCCTACAATGAGCAGTTCTTC. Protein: CASSSAGGRNSYNEQFF.

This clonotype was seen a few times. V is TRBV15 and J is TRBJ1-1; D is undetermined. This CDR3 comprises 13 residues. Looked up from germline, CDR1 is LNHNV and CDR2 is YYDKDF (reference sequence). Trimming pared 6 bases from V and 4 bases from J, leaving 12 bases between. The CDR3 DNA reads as TGTGCCACCAGTGTAGGGTTAGGCACTGAAGCTTTCTTT. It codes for CATSVGLGTEAFF.

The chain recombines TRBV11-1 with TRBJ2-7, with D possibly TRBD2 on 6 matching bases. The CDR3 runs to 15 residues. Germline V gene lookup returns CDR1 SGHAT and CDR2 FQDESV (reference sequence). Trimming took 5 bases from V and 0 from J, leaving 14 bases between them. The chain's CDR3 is CASSVGLGSSYEQYF. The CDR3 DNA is TGTGCCAGCAGCGTGGGACTGGGCAGCTCCTACGAGCAGTACTTC.

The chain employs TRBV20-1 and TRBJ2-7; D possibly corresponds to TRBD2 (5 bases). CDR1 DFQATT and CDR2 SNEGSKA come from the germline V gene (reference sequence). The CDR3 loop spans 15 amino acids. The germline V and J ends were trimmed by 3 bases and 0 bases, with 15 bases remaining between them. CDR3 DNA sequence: TGCAGTGCTAGCCCCCGACTAACGAGCTCCTACGAGCAGTACTTC. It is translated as CSASPRLTSSYEQYF.

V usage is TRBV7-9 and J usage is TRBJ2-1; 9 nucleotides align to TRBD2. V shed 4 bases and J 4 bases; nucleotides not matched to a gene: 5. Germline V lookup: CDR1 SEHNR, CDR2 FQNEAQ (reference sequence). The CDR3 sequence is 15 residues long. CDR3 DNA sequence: TGTGCCAGCAGCTCCGGGAGCGGGGGGTACAATGAGCAGTTCTTC. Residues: CASSSGSGGYNEQFF.

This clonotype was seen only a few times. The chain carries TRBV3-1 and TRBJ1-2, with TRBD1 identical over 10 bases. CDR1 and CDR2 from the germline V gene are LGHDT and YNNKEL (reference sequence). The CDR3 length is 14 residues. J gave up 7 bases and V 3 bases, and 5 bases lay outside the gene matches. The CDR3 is CASSQGQGRSGYTF. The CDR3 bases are TGTGCCAGCAGCCAGGGACAGGGGCGGAGTGGCTACACCTTC.

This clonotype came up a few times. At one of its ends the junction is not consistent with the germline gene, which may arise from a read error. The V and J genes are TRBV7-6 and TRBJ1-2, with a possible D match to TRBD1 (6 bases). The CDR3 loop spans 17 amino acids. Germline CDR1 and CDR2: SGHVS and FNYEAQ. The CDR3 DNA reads TGTGCCAGTAGCTTAGGCGCTACAGGGACATCAGAGGATGGCTACACCTTC. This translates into CASSLGATGTSEDGYTF.